This is a list of T cell receptor beta chains from one sample in a study of shared clonotypes between healthy human individuals. The protocol was immunoSEQ multiplex PCR, while the TCRdb copy is restricted to in-frame clones and leaves out a portion. Among roughly 2 million clones listed, 85% to 95% were seen once. The specimen sequenced was naive CD8+ T cells sorted from blood. These receptors came from a young man in good health. The CDR3 runs from the conserved cysteine through the conserved F or W. Each record gives: D gene, V gene, clone size, J gene, CDR3 DNA, CDR3 protein. The D gene is left open where the match is weak. Rows may omit the clone size; those that give it use once, few, many or a size class.

>.|TRBV18|.|TRBJ2-3
TGTGCCAGCTCACCTACCGAGGGTAGGGCGGCAGATACGCAGTATTTT
CASSPTEGRAADTQYF
>.|TRBV10-1|once|TRBJ1-3
TGCGCCAGCAGTGAGTCGACTTTATCTGGAAACACCATATATTTT
CASSESTLSGNTIYF
>TRBD1|TRBV5-1|.|TRBJ2-2
TGCGCCAGCACCTATCTCGACAGGGGGCGCAGGACCGGGGAGCTGTTTTTT
CASTYLDRGRRTGELFF
>TRBD1|TRBV5-1|.|TRBJ1-1
TGCGCCAGCAGCTACACAGGGGGCGCGGCTGAAGCTTTCTTT
CASSYTGGAAEAFF
>.|TRBV9|.|TRBJ1-1
TGTGCCAGCAGCGTAGGGTCTTTGCCGAACACTGAAGCTTTCTTT
CASSVGSLPNTEAFF
>TRBD1|TRBV25-1|once|TRBJ2-7
TGTGCCAGCAGCCGGGACAGTACCTACGAGCAGTACTTC
CASSRDSTYEQYF
>.|TRBV7-9|.|TRBJ2-7
TGTGCCAGCAGCTTAGACGGGAGTGACTACGAGCAGTACTTC
CASSLDGSDYEQYF
>TRBD2|TRBV4-1|.|TRBJ2-1
TGCGCCAGCAGCCAAGAAGCCCCGACTAGCTATGGTGTGCATGAGCAGTTCTTC
CASSQEAPTSYGVHEQFF
>TRBD1|TRBV7-9|.|TRBJ2-1
TGTGCCAGCAGCTTAGACAGGGGGCAAAACAATGAGCAGTTCTTC
CASSLDRGQNNEQFF
>TRBD1|TRBV28|.|TRBJ1-6
TGTGCCAGCAGGCAAACTAATACAGGGGGTTGGGAAAATTCACCCCTCCACTTT
CASRQTNTGGWENSPLHF
>.|TRBV9|.|TRBJ2-2
TGTGCCAGCAGCGCAAGTAAGAGTGCCGCGAACACCGGGGAGCTGTTTTTT
CASSASKSAANTGELFF
>TRBD2|TRBV19|once|TRBJ2-1
TGTGCTAGCGCGGGGGGACCTATGAATGAGCAGTTCTTC
CASAGGPMNEQFF
>TRBD2|TRBV5-1|.|TRBJ2-1
TGCGCCAGCAGCTTGGCTTCTAGCGGGGAGTATGAGCAGTTCTTC
CASSLASSGEYEQFF
>.|TRBV25-1|.|TRBJ1-1
TGTGCCAGCAGTGACTACAGGGAGGGCACTGAAGCTTTCTTT
CASSDYREGTEAFF
>TRBD2|TRBV2|.|TRBJ2-1
TGTGCCAGCAGTGAAAGACGGGGGGCCTACAATGAGCAGTTCTTC
CASSERRGAYNEQFF
>.|TRBV11-2|.|TRBJ1-4
TGTGCCAGCAGCTTAGTGGTGGCAGGGGCTAATGAAAAACTGTTTTTT
CASSLVVAGANEKLFF
>.|TRBV5-1|.|TRBJ1-1
TGCGCCAGCAGCTTGGTGGCAGAGAACACTGAAGCTTTCTTT
CASSLVAENTEAFF
>.|TRBV5-5|.|TRBJ1-1
TGTGCCAGCAGCCCCCCGACGCAGGGCGTGAACACTGAAGCTTTCTTT
CASSPPTQGVNTEAFF
>.|TRBV11-2|.|TRBJ2-7
TGTGCCAGCAGCCCCGGGGGAGGGCAGTACTTC
CASSPGGGQYF
>.|TRBV27|.|TRBJ1-1
.
CASSSSTTGGGTEAFF
>TRBD1|TRBV5-6|.|TRBJ2-7
TGTGCCAGCAGGGGGACAGATGCCTACGAGCAGTACTTC
CASRGTDAYEQYF
>.|TRBV9|.|TRBJ1-2
TGTGCCAGCAGCGAAGGCCTCGGGCAGTCCGTCTATGGCTACACCTTC
CASSEGLGQSVYGYTF
>.|TRBV28|.|TRBJ1-5
TGTGCCAGCAGTTCCCATCCAGAGGGGCCCCAGCATTTT
CASSSHPEGPQHF
>.|TRBV10-2|.|TRBJ2-7
TGCGCCAGCAGTGGCCCCGGGAGCTCCTACGAGCAGTACTTC
CASSGPGSSYEQYF
>.|TRBV5-5|.|TRBJ1-1
TGTGCCAGCAGCTTGGAGGCAGCCTGGAACACTGAAGCTTTCTTT
CASSLEAAWNTEAFF
>.|TRBV13|.|TRBJ1-6
TGTGCCAGCAGCCAGTCCCTACAGGGAAACTCCTATAATTCACCCCTCCACTTT
CASSQSLQGNSYNSPLHF
>.|TRBV7-9|.|TRBJ2-1
TGTGCCAGCAGTCTGGACCAATCACTCAATGAGCAGTTCTTC
CASSLDQSLNEQFF
>TRBD2|TRBV5-1|.|TRBJ2-3
TGCGCCAGCAGCGGCACCCTAGCGGGAAGTGAAGATACGCAGTATTTT
CASSGTLAGSEDTQYF
>.|TRBV5-6|.|TRBJ1-6
TGTGCCAGCAGCTTGCAGGGGAATTCACCCCTCCACTTT
CASSLQGNSPLHF
>.|TRBV6-5|.|TRBJ1-5
TGTGCCAGCAGTTACAGGGAGTCCAATCAGCCCCAGCATTTT
CASSYRESNQPQHF
>TRBD1|TRBV5-4|.|TRBJ1-5
TGTGCCAGCAGCGTAGACAGGGTGGTGGCTCAGCCCCAGCATTTT
CASSVDRVVAQPQHF